A single sample gave rise to the 3 T cell receptor beta chains below, sequenced in a study of blood T cell repertoires in COVID-19. Profiled with immunoSEQ multiplex PCR; TCRdb holds only in-frame clones, not every one. Found here are 400,000 or so clones, roughly 90% of them singletons; the top ten hold less than 0.95%. Sample: peripheral blood. Source of these receptors: a young man with COVID-19, enrolled during active disease.

The CDR3 nucleotides read TGTGCCAGCAGCTTACTTGCAGAGAACACTGAAGCTTTCTTT. Protein product: CASSLLAENTEAFF. This chain joins TRBV7-2 and TRBJ1-1; D is ambiguous. The CDR3 has 14 amino acids. From germline, CDR1 is SGHTA and CDR2 FQGNSA. V was trimmed by 2 bases and J by 1 base, leaving 8 bases between them.

The chain has TRBV2 and TRBJ1-3; no reliable D call. The V end lost 3 bases, the J end lost 0 bases, and 6 bases lay between the germline ends. Germline loops: CDR1 SNHLY, CDR2 FYNNEI. The CDR3 length is 14 residues. This CDR3 is CASSDILSGNTIYF. The DNA of the CDR3 is TGTGCCAGCAGTGATATCCTCTCTGGAAACACCATATATTTT.

The sample holds one count of this clone. The chain has TRBV5-1 and TRBJ2-3; perhaps TRBD2 as D (5 bases). The germline V gene encodes CDR1 SGHRS and CDR2 YFSETQ. The CDR3 has 17 amino acids. The V end was cut by 2 bases, the J end by 4 bases, with 20 bases between. This CDR3 is CASSLEGYGEGPDTQYF. CDR3 DNA sequence: TGCGCCAGCAGCTTAGAGGGATACGGCGAAGGGCCAGATACGCAGTATTTT. The full variable domain, its missing parts supplied by reference TRBV5-1 and TRBJ2-3, is KAGVTQTPRYLIKTRGQQVTLSCSPISGHRSVSWYQQTPGQGLQFLFEYFSETQRNKGNFPGRFSGRQFSNSRSEMNVSTLELGDSALYLCASSLEGYGEGPDTQYFGPGTRLTVL.